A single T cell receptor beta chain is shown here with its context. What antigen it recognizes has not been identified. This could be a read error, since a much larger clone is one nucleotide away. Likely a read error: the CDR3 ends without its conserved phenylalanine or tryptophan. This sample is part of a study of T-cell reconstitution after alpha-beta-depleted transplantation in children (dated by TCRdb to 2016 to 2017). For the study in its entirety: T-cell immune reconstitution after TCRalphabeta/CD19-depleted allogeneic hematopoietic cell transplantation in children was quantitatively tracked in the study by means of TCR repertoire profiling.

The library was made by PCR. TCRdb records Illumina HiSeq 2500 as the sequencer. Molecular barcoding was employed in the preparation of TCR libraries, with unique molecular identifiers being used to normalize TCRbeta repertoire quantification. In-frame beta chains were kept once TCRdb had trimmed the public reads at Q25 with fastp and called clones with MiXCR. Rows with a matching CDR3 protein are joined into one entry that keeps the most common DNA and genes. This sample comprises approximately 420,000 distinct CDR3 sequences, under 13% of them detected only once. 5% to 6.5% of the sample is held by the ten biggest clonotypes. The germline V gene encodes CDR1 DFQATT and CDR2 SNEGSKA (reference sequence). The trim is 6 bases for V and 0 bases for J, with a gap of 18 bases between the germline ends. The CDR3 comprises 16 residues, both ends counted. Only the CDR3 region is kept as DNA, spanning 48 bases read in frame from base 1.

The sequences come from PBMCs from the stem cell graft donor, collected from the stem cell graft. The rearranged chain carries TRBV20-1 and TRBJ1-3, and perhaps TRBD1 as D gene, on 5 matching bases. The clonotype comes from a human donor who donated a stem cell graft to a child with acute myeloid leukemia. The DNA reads TGCAGTGCCCACTCGTGGGACTCCATCTCTGGAAACACCATATATATT. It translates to CSAHSWDSISGNTIYI.